These T cell receptor beta chains were read from a single sample in a study of Tregs in tolerant kidney transplant recipients. Clones were sequenced by immunoSEQ multiplex PCR, and TCRdb holds only the in-frame ones, with some missing. The profile shows over 70,000 clones, about 91% of them singletons. The specimen was CD4+ T cells from blood (PBMCs), collected 24 months after the transplant. The origin of the receptors is a human patient who received a combined kidney and bone marrow transplant. Some T cells could come from the graft donor. Both conserved end residues are part of each CDR3. The D gene is left open where the match is weak. Only part of the rows carry a size: once, few, many, or a class if the clone is expanded.

TRBD1,TRBV4-2,TRBJ2-5,NA,TGTGCCAGCAGCCAAGGGAAGGACAGGACATCACAAGAGACCCAGTACTTC,CASSQGKDRTSQETQYF
NA,TRBV5-4,TRBJ2-7,NA,TGTGCCAGCAGCTTGGGAGCGGGTTTCGGGCTAGCGATCGTCCACGAGCAGTACTTC,CASSLGAGFGLAIVHEQYF
TRBD1,TRBV29-1,TRBJ1-2,NA,TGCAGCGCCTACCCTGTTCCAGGGGGTGACTATGGCTACACCTTC,CSAYPVPGGDYGYTF
NA,TRBV5-4,TRBJ2-2,NA,TGTGCCAGCAGCTTGTTTCGGGGGATGAACACCGGGGAGCTGTTTTTT,CASSLFRGMNTGELFF
NA,TRBV9,TRBJ2-1,NA,TGTGCCAGCAGCGTAGCTACGGTCGGGGGGCAGGATGAGCAGTTCTTC,CASSVATVGGQDEQFF
NA,TRBV7-2,TRBJ1-5,NA,TGTGCCAGCAGCTTAGGGGGGCAGGGTAAGGGAAATCAGCCCCAGCATTTT,CASSLGGQGKGNQPQHF
NA,TRBV2,TRBJ1-6,NA,TGTGCCAGCAGGTCCGAACCTACAGTCAGCTCCTATAATTCCCCCCTCCACTTT,CASRSEPTVSSYNSPLHF
TRBD1,TRBV2,TRBJ2-7,NA,TGTGCCAGCACTAAATCAGGGGGCTCCTACGAGCAGTACTTC,CASTKSGGSYEQYF
TRBD1,TRBV12-5,TRBJ1-2,NA,TGTGCTAGTGGTTTGAGGACAGGGCCAAGGGATGGCTACACCTTC,CASGLRTGPRDGYTF
NA,TRBV2,TRBJ1-3,NA,TGTGCCAGCAGAGATAGTTTACGTTCCTCTGGAAACACCATATATTTT,CASRDSLRSSGNTIYF
NA,TRBV7-8,TRBJ1-1,NA,TGTGCCAGCATCAAAACCGGGACACTCAACACTGAAGCTTTCTTT,CASIKTGTLNTEAFF
NA,TRBV18,TRBJ2-2,NA,TGTGCCAGCTCAACCAGGTACCAGGGGAACACCGGGGAGCTGTTTTTT,CASSTRYQGNTGELFF
TRBD2,TRBV2,TRBJ2-5,NA,TGTGCCAGCAGTGAGCAGCGGGGGGGGACCCAGTACTTC,CASSEQRGGTQYF
TRBD2,TRBV5-1,TRBJ2-2,NA,TGCGCCAGCAGCTTGGGGACTAGCGGGGGATACACCGGGGAGCTGTTTTTT,CASSLGTSGGYTGELFF
TRBD1,TRBV18,TRBJ2-7,NA,TGTGCCAGCTCACCCCGGGACAGGTACTCCTACGAGCAGTACTTC,CASSPRDRYSYEQYF
NA,TRBV2,TRBJ1-4,NA,TGTGCCAGCACCAGGTCCTATAATGAAAAACTGTTTTTT,CASTRSYNEKLFF
NA,TRBV5-4,TRBJ2-3,NA,TGTGCCAGCAGCTTGGGTCAAGCTACGCAGTATTTT,CASSLGQATQYF
NA,TRBV30,TRBJ1-3,NA,TGTGCCTGGATGGGACATATCGGAAACACCATATATTTT,CAWMGHIGNTIYF
TRBD1,TRBV11-2,TRBJ1-5,NA,TGTGCCAGCAGCCCACTCGGGACAGGGTATCCCCATCAGCCCCAGCATTTT,CASSPLGTGYPHQPQHF
NA,TRBV9,TRBJ1-5,NA,TGTGCCAGCAGCCTACACCCCACAGGGCCCCAGCATTTT,CASSLHPTGPQHF
TRBD1,TRBV11-2,TRBJ2-7,NA,TGTGCCAGCAGCAGAAGACCGGGACAGGGAAGCTCCTACGAGCAGTACTTC,CASSRRPGQGSSYEQYF
TRBD2,TRBV4-1,TRBJ2-3,NA,TGCGCCAGCAGCCAGAGGAGACTAGCGGGAGGGAGCACAGATACGCAGTATTTT,CASSQRRLAGGSTDTQYF
NA,TRBV7-2,TRBJ1-6,NA,TGTGCCAGCAGCCACCGGGGGGGACTCTATAATTCACCCCTCCACTTT,CASSHRGGLYNSPLHF
NA,TRBV6-7,TRBJ2-3,NA,TGTGCCAGCACCTGGGCCGGATGCACAGATACGCAGTATTTT,CASTWAGCTDTQYF
NA,TRBV28,TRBJ2-7,NA,TGTGCCAGCAGTCCCCTGAGAGGGCCACAGTACTTC,CASSPLRGPQYF
TRBD2,TRBV4-1,TRBJ2-7,once,TGCGCCAGCAGCCTCGGCACCTCTAGCGGGATCTCCTACGAGCAGTACTTC,CASSLGTSSGISYEQYF
TRBD1,TRBV5-1,TRBJ1-2,NA,TGCGCCAGCAGCTACGGACAGGCCACGGGCTATGGCTACACCTTC,CASSYGQATGYGYTF
NA,TRBV15,TRBJ2-1,NA,TGTGCCACCAGCAGAGATCGTAATGAGCAGTTCTTC,CATSRDRNEQFF
TRBD1,TRBV18,TRBJ2-6,NA,TGTGCCAGCTCACCGTCCCCCGGGACAGGGGAAAAAGCTGGGGCCAACGTCCTGACTTTC,CASSPSPGTGEKAGANVLTF
NA,TRBV11-3,TRBJ2-5,NA,TGTGCCAGCAGCTTAGAGGGCGGCGGGAATACCCAAGAGACCCAGTACTTC,CASSLEGGGNTQETQYF
TRBD1,TRBV30,TRBJ1-2,NA,TGTGCCTGGAGGACAGGGGATAACTATGGCTACACCTTC,CAWRTGDNYGYTF
NA,TRBV9,TRBJ1-3,NA,TGTGCCAGCAGCCCTTATCACGGGACTGGAAACGCCATATATTTT,CASSPYHGTGNAIYF
NA,TRBV4-2,TRBJ2-7,once,TGTGCCAGCAGCCAAGACGACAGGAGCTCCTACGAGCAGTACTTC,CASSQDDRSSYEQYF
TRBD1,TRBV7-2,TRBJ2-1,NA,TGTGCCAGCAGTCGCTACAGGGGGCAGAGAAATGAGCAGTTCTTC,CASSRYRGQRNEQFF
TRBD1,TRBV7-2,TRBJ1-5,NA,TGTGCCAGCAGCTTATATGGGACAGGGGCAGGGAATCAGCCCCAGCATTTT,CASSLYGTGAGNQPQHF
TRBD2,TRBV2,TRBJ2-7,NA,TGTGCCAGTAAACTGGGACTAGCGGGAACTGGTGAGCAGTACTTC,CASKLGLAGTGEQYF
TRBD1,TRBV19,TRBJ1-6,once,TGTGCCAGTAAGCCGGGGGACAGGGGGTCACCCCTCCACTTT,CASKPGDRGSPLHF
NA,TRBV15,TRBJ1-6,NA,TGTGCCACCAGCAGAGATTCCAGCTCCTATAATTCACCCCTCCACTTT,CATSRDSSSYNSPLHF
TRBD2,TRBV4-1,TRBJ2-1,NA,TGCGCCAGCAGCCAAGATAGCGGGGGTAACTATGAGCAGTTCTTC,CASSQDSGGNYEQFF
TRBD1,TRBV27,TRBJ2-4,NA,TGTGCCAGCAGTTGGGGACAGGGTAGGGAGTGGGGAGCTATGAATCCCCAAAACATTCAGTACTTC,CASSWGQGREWGAMNPQNIQYF
NA,TRBV28,TRBJ1-5,once,TGTGCCAGCAGTCCGACCAACAGGGCTGCTCAGCCCCAGCATTTT,CASSPTNRAAQPQHF
NA,TRBV11-3,TRBJ2-5,NA,TGTGCCAGCAGCTCCCCCCTCGGAGTAGAGACCCAGTACTTC,CASSSPLGVETQYF
TRBD1,TRBV5-1,TRBJ1-3,few,TGCGCCAGCAGCCTCGGGACAGATGGAAACACCATATATTTT,CASSLGTDGNTIYF
NA,TRBV7-9,TRBJ2-7,NA,TGTGCCAGCAGCTTATTGGCGGAGTACTACGAGCAGTACTTC,CASSLLAEYYEQYF
NA,TRBV5-4,TRBJ2-7,NA,TGTGCCAGCAGCTTGGCTCCTAGCGTGAGTTCCTACGAGCAGTACTTC,CASSLAPSVSSYEQYF
NA,TRBV10-1,TRBJ1-5,NA,TGCGCCAGCAGTGAGCAGGGTGATAATCAGCCCCAGCATTTT,CASSEQGDNQPQHF
TRBD1,TRBV9,TRBJ2-5,NA,TGTGCCAGCAGCGTAGACAGGGGGCGCGCCTGGGAGACCCAGTACTTC,CASSVDRGRAWETQYF
TRBD1,TRBV2,TRBJ1-2,NA,TGTGCCAGCAGTGGCGACAGGGGCTATGGCTACACCTTC,CASSGDRGYGYTF
NA,TRBV2,TRBJ1-3,NA,TGTGCCATTTCGAGACAGCTCTCTGGAAACACCATATATTTT,CAISRQLSGNTIYF
TRBD1,TRBV5-4,TRBJ1-1,NA,TGTGCCAGCAGCTCAGGGACAGGGACAAACACTGAAGCTTTCTTT,CASSSGTGTNTEAFF
TRBD2,TRBV5-1,TRBJ2-1,NA,TGCGCCAGCAGCTGGCTAGCGGGAGAGCCCAATGAGCAGTTCTTC,CASSWLAGEPNEQFF
TRBD1,TRBV5-1,TRBJ1-4,NA,TGCGCCAGCAGCTTGGCCCTACAGGGGGCTAATGAAAAACTGTTTTTT,CASSLALQGANEKLFF
NA,TRBV10-3,TRBJ2-3,NA,TGTGCCATCAGTGAGTCGAGGGTTTCAAGCGTCGGGAGCACAGATACGCAGTATTTT,CAISESRVSSVGSTDTQYF
TRBD2,TRBV5-4,TRBJ2-1,NA,TGTGCCAGCAGCTTGGTTGCGGGAGGGCCTAAATTTTCCCCCTACAATGAGCAGTTCTTC,CASSLVAGGPKFSPYNEQFF
NA,TRBV21-1,TRBJ2-7,NA,TGTGCCAGCAGCACGGGTTGCGGAGAACCAAACGAGCAGTACTTC,CASSTGCGEPNEQYF